The sequence of this T cell receptor beta chain was determined in a study of blood T cell repertoires in COVID-19. Turning to the study itself: Acute and convalescent COVID-19 specimens originated in the United States, Italy and Spain.

Here immunoSEQ multiplex PCR was the method, and the copy in TCRdb shows in-frame clones only, minus some. The table includes 90,000 to 140,000 clones, under 80% detected once. This clone was observed a few times. Deletions cut 5 bases from V and 2 bases from J, with 17 bases between. The CDR3 contains 16 residues. Germline lookup yields CDR1 LNHDA and CDR2 SQIVND (reference sequence). The chain recombines TRBV19 with TRBJ2-3; TRBD1 is a possible D gene (5 bases). Sequencing was performed on peripheral blood. This receptor was obtained from a woman in her 70s with acute or convalescent COVID-19. The CDR3 sequence is CASSQQAISYTDTQYF. CDR3 nucleotides: TGTGCCAGTAGTCAACAGGCAATTAGTTACACAGATACGCAGTATTTT.